This T cell receptor (beta chain) is drawn from a study of CD8 T cells in ankylosing spondylitis. Findings and limits, study-wide: What appeared characteristic of ankylosing spondylitis blood was a TCR beta motif of seven to nine highly homologous variants.

This clonotype has only a few counts. No antigen is known for it. TCRdb independently ran MiXCR on the 5' RACE reads; one entry per CDR3 protein. The sample has around 91,000 distinct CDR3 sequences; about 9% are singletons. The material sequenced was blood, either unsorted or a sorted T cell fraction (not recorded which). The receptor was isolated from a male donor with ankylosing spondylitis.

In nucleotides, the CDR3 is TGCAGTGCCCGCCCCGACAGGGGGCAATCCTACAATGAGCAGTTCTTC. Encoded protein: CSARPDRGQSYNEQFF. The chain couples TRBV20-1 to TRBJ2-1; 10 bases match TRBD1. This CDR3 has 16 residues. The germline CDR1 and CDR2 sequences are DFQATT and SNEGSKA (reference sequence). The J segment lost 1 base and the V segment lost 6 bases, leaving 9 bases of the junction unmatched.